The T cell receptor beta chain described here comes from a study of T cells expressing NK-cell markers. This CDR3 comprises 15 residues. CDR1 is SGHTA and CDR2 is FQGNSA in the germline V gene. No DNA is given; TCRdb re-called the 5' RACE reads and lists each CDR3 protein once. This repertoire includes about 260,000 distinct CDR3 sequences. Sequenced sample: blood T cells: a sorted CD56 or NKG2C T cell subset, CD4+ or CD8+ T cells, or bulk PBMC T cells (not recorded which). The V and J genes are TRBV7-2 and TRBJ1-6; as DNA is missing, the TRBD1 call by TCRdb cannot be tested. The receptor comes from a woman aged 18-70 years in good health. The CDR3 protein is CASSAGQLSNSPLHF.